The rows below give T cell receptor beta chains drawn from one sample of a study of blood T cell repertoires in COVID-19. Profiled with immunoSEQ multiplex PCR; TCRdb holds only in-frame clones, not every one. There are 90,000 to 150,000 clones in the sample; about 83% occur only once, and approximately 2.3% lies in the top ten. Input material: peripheral blood. The source is a woman aged 45-65 years with acute or convalescent COVID-19. Both conserved end residues are part of each CDR3. Fields, in order: V gene, CDR3 protein.

v_gene: TRBV3-1/TRBV3-2; CDR3aa: CASSPGTSGSNTYNEQFF
v_gene: TRBV30; CDR3aa: CASGLAGRGEQFF
v_gene: TRBV10-3; CDR3aa: CAISGALGLAGADQETQYF
v_gene: TRBV25-1; CDR3aa: CASSGLAGGIETQYF
v_gene: TRBV12-3/TRBV12-4; CDR3aa: CASRLGTMGEAFF
v_gene: TRBV9; CDR3aa: CASSPGDSYEQYF
v_gene: TRBV6-5; CDR3aa: CASSYGGGRRNSPLHF
v_gene: TRBV29-1; CDR3aa: CSVGNLRLAGDNEQFF
v_gene: TRBV7-9; CDR3aa: CASSSVGYTGELFF
v_gene: TRBV7-2; CDR3aa: CASSFFDEQFF
v_gene: TRBV10-2; CDR3aa: CASSEYGVRNYGYTF
v_gene: TRBV6-2/TRBV6-3; CDR3aa: CASSYLQISGNTIYF
v_gene: TRBV6-2/TRBV6-3; CDR3aa: CASSHRTPRSGGDGYTF
v_gene: TRBV27; CDR3aa: CASWGQVNSPLHF
v_gene: TRBV19; CDR3aa: CASSIDNRVNTEAFF
v_gene: TRBV6-5; CDR3aa: CASSQEGGTYEQYF
v_gene: TRBV10-1; CDR3aa: CASSDQGTEAFF
v_gene: TRBV29-1; CDR3aa: CSVRPGTYEQYF
v_gene: TRBV5-1; CDR3aa: CASSSTGEAFF
v_gene: TRBV18; CDR3aa: CASSSDRGGNTGELFF
v_gene: TRBV30; CDR3aa: CAWSRQTGLYGYTF
v_gene: TRBV6-1; CDR3aa: CASSEQWSNQPQHF
v_gene: TRBV5-6; CDR3aa: CASSFEAGAPTSQPQHF
v_gene: TRBV6-4; CDR3aa: CASSEEGGLHTQYF
v_gene: TRBV11-2; CDR3aa: CASSSLALYNEQFF
v_gene: TRBV30; CDR3aa: CAWSRGAGNTIYF
v_gene: TRBV19; CDR3aa: CASTPGLGVSYEQYF
v_gene: TRBV14; CDR3aa: CASSPIPGLAGGALSYEQYF
v_gene: TRBV6-5; CDR3aa: CASSYRGRSNSPLHF
v_gene: TRBV5-1; CDR3aa: CASSLYLQYEAFF
v_gene: TRBV5-6; CDR3aa: CASSLGLAADTQYF
v_gene: TRBV12-5; CDR3aa: CASGDSNSNQPQHF
v_gene: TRBV20-1; CDR3aa: CSARAGDTQYF
v_gene: TRBV12-3/TRBV12-4; CDR3aa: CASSGGAGQPQHF
v_gene: TRBV11-3; CDR3aa: CASSQNSPLHF